This T cell receptor (beta chain) was documented in a study of metastatic and nonmetastatic thyroid tumors. Across the whole study: The authors compared repertoires across blood and tumor or nodule tissue from malignant and benign thyroid patients.

In the original workflow: The study built a papillary thyroid cancer distant-metastasis classifier from CDR3 differences across clinicopathological groups. MiXCR reprocessed the PCR reads for TCRdb. TCRdb assigned the V and J calls; the authors' analysis was not used. The top ten clones hold approximately 2.7% of a sample with about 22,000 clones, roughly 18% of them seen once. Germline lookup yields CDR1 PRHDT and CDR2 FYEKMQ (reference sequence). The CDR3 extends over 14 amino acids. With V trimmed by 5 bases and J by 5 bases, 9 bases remained unmatched. This clone came up many times. Not a single patient had been given any form of treatment at any point before undergoing thyroid surgery.

The sequencing sample was made of adjacent normal tissue. This TCR derives from a male donor with papillary thyroid cancer or a benign thyroid nodule (not recorded which). Some clones in this sample may be carry-over from other donors' samples. The rearrangement links TRBV13 to TRBJ2-7, with 7 bases fitting TRBD1. The CDR3 nucleotides read TGTGCCAGCAGCCCCAACAGGGGTAGAGACGAGCAGTACTTC. Its translation: CASSPNRGRDEQYF.